This passage covers 26 T cell receptor beta chains from one sample sequenced in a study of T cells in Graves' hyperthyroidism and ophthalmopathy. Researchers amplified the TCR beta CDR3 regions from RNA transcripts. HTBI primers were the set used in a first-round RT-PCR of the TCR CDR3. TCRdb analysed the multiplex PCR reads with MiXCR anew, one entry per CDR3 protein. The sample holds more than 45,000 distinct CDR3 sequences, less than 50% seen once. Source material: blood. These receptors originate from a woman aged 25 to 39 with Graves' ophthalmopathy.

The table lists this clonotype with many counts. The rearrangement links TRBV29-1 to TRBJ1-2; weak D call: TRBD1 (5 bases). V was clipped by 4 bases and J by 3 bases, with 21 bases between them. This CDR3 region has 16 residues. Germline V gene lookup returns CDR1 SQVTM and CDR2 ANQGSEA. The CDR3 sequence: CSVGSGWGMMDYGYTF. The CDR3, as DNA: TGCAGCGTTGGGTCCGGATGGGGGATGATGGACTATGGCTACACCTTC.

The CDR3 region is CATSGIGRGTQWTQYF. As DNA, the CDR3 is TGTGCCACGTCAGGGATCGGAAGGGGCACACAATGGACGCAGTATTTT. The gene calls are TRBV15 and TRBJ2-3, with D perhaps TRBD1 (5 bases). There are 16 residues in the CDR3. The ends were cut back, 9 bases at V and 9 bases at J, with 28 bases in the middle. Germline CDR1 is LNHNV and CDR2 is YYDKDF (reference sequence).

The table lists this clonotype with a few counts. The J gene is TRBJ1-1, the V gene TRBV5-5, with unresolved D. Per the germline V gene, CDR1 is SGHKS and CDR2 is YYEKEE (reference sequence). The CDR3 contains 16 residues. Trimming shortened V by 0 bases and J by 4 bases, and 16 bases separated the two germline ends. CDR3 sequence reads: CASSLEQQRVSTEAFF. In nucleotides, the CDR3 is TGTGCCAGCAGCTTGGAACAACAAAGGGTGAGCACTGAAGCTTTCTTT.

V gene TRBV28 combines with J gene TRBJ1-6; unclear D gene. CDR3 size: 12 residues. Germline V lookup: CDR1 MDHEN, CDR2 SYDVKM. The CDR3 here is CACSSTGSPLHF. The CDR3 DNA reads as TGTGCTTGCAGCAGTACGGGTTCACCCCTCCACTTT.

The chain employs TRBV28 and TRBJ2-1, with 9 bases identical to TRBD2. With V trimmed by 3 bases and J by 9 bases, 12 bases remained unmatched. Germline CDR1 and CDR2: MDHEN and SYDVKM. The CDR3 length is 16 residues. The CDR3 loop is CASSFRGRAGSGEQFF. For the CDR3, the DNA is TGTGCCAGCAGTTTCCGCGGGAGGGCCGGTTCCGGTGAGCAGTTCTTC.

This chain joins TRBV20-1 and TRBJ1-4, with TRBD1 matching over 8 bases. Germline V gene data show CDR1 as DFQATT and CDR2 as SNEGSKA (reference sequence). Unmatched junction bases numbered 3, after V lost 1 base and J lost 5 bases. The CDR3 extends over 14 amino acids. The CDR3: CSARGRGQNEKLFF. CDR3 nucleotides: TGCAGTGCTAGAGGCAGGGGGCAGAATGAAAAACTGTTTTTT.

As to this clonotype: This may come from a read error, since a much larger clone is one base off. The chain links TRBV2 to TRBJ1-6; tentatively, D is TRBD1 (6 bases). Per germline, CDR1 SNHLY and CDR2 FYNNEI. The V end was cut by 6 bases, the J end by 7 bases, with 13 bases between. This CDR3 is built from 14 residues. The chain's CDR3 is CASRPGHRNSPLHF. The CDR3 bases are TGTGCCAGCAGACCGGGACACCGGAATTCACCCCTCCACTTT.

This clonotype occurred many times. The chain employs TRBV2 and TRBJ2-1, with D hard to call. The germline V and J ends were trimmed by 5 bases and 4 bases, with 3 bases remaining between them. The CDR3 totals 11 residues. CDR1 and CDR2 (germline): SNHLY, FYNNEI. CDR3 sequence: CASSSYNEQFF. In nucleotides, the CDR3 is TGTGCCAGCAGTTCTTACAATGAGCAGTTCTTC.

This clonotype was counted at least ten times. The chain joins TRBV6-5 to TRBJ2-2; a possible D gene is TRBD1 (6 bases). The CDR3 length is 14 residues. The germline V gene has CDR1 MNHEY and CDR2 SVGAGI. V lost 5 bases and J lost 7, with 14 bases in between. The CDR3 here is CASSPKGVIGELFF. CDR3 sequence (DNA): TGTGCCAGCAGTCCAAAGGGGGTGATCGGGGAGCTGTTTTTT.

This clonotype was seen many times. The genes are TRBV10-3 and TRBJ2-7; 8 nucleotides align to TRBD1. The trim removed 0 bases at V and 0 bases at J, leaving 13 bases unmatched. CDR1 and CDR2 (germline): ENHRY, SYGVKD. The CDR3 totals 19 residues. CDR3: CAISESKVTGQGPSYEQYF. For the CDR3, the DNA is TGTGCCATCAGTGAGTCGAAGGTAACCGGACAGGGACCCTCCTACGAGCAGTACTTC.

This chain uses TRBV20-1 with TRBJ2-7; D is possibly TRBD1 (5 bases). The V gene lost 0 bases and the J gene lost 2 bases, with 11 bases spanning the gap. There are 14 residues in the CDR3. Germline CDR1 DFQATT, CDR2 SNEGSKA (reference sequence). CDR3 nucleotides: TGCAGTGCTAGAGATCCGAGGACAACCTACGAGCAGTACTTC. Amino acids: CSARDPRTTYEQYF.

Within the sample, this clonotype is medium-sized (0.01 to 0.1%). V is TRBV10-3 and J is TRBJ1-5, with a possible D match to TRBD1 (6 bases). The CDR3 covers 12 residues. V lost 7 bases to trimming and J lost 6 bases, with 10 bases between them. Germline V gene data show CDR1 as ENHRY and CDR2 as SYGVKD. The CDR3 sequence is CAIIRGAQPQHF. The CDR3 DNA reads TGTGCCATCATCCGGGGGGCTCAGCCCCAGCATTTT.

J is TRBJ1-2 and V is TRBV19; D unresolved. The CDR3 is 11 residues long. The V gene's germline CDR1 is LNHDA and CDR2 SQIVND (reference sequence). V gave up 6 bases and J gave up 11 bases, with 13 bases separating them. The CDR3 is CASRITRGYTF. CDR3 in DNA: TGTGCCAGTAGGATAACACGGGGTTACACCTTC.

This clonotype was counted at least ten times. The V and J genes are TRBV4-1 and TRBJ1-5, with unresolved D. V was cut by 1 base and J by 2 bases, with 12 bases left in between. Germline CDR1 MGHRA, CDR2 YSYEKL. CDR3 length equals 16 residues. The CDR3 DNA sequence: TGCGCCAGCAGCCAAGTTCGGGCAGGAGGCAATCAGCCCCAGCATTTT. Its translation: CASSQVRAGGNQPQHF.

The sample holds many counts of this clonotype. The gene calls are TRBV4-2 and TRBJ2-3; TRBD2 matches 11 bases. The CDR3 extends over 16 amino acids. Looked up from germline, CDR1 is LGHNA and CDR2 is YNFKEQ. V shed 7 bases and J 4 bases; nucleotides not matched to a gene: 10. CDR3 loop: CASKPSSGRSSDTQYF. Here the CDR3 DNA reads TGTGCCAGCAAACCGTCTAGCGGGAGGTCCTCAGATACGCAGTATTTT.

The V and J genes are TRBV28 and TRBJ1-4; D unresolved. Per the germline V gene, CDR1 is MDHEN and CDR2 is SYDVKM. This CDR3 has 16 residues. V lost 5 bases and J lost 8, with 21 bases in between. The CDR3 protein is CASSPPGDGVWEKLFF. The CDR3 nucleotides are TGTGCCAGCAGTCCTCCAGGAGACGGGGTGTGGGAAAAACTGTTTTTT.

The J gene is TRBJ2-5, the V gene TRBV28; perhaps TRBD1 as D (6 bases). The CDR3 is made up of 14 amino acids. Per the germline V gene, CDR1 is MDHEN and CDR2 is SYDVKM. V dropped 6 bases and J dropped 0 bases, with 11 bases sitting between them. This CDR3 reads CASSRGKDQETQYF. DNA for the CDR3: TGTGCCAGCAGCAGGGGAAAGGACCAAGAGACCCAGTACTTC.

A remark on this clonotype: The CDR3 does not end in the conserved phenylalanine or tryptophan, so this is likely a read error. The rearrangement links TRBV6-5 to TRBJ1-1; D ambiguous. This CDR3 is built from 16 residues. CDR1 is MNHEY and CDR2 is SVGAGI in the germline V gene. V was cut by 2 bases and J by 2 bases, with 15 bases left in between. CDR3 in amino acids: CASSYGAWVPNTEAFV. The CDR3 nucleotides read TGTGCCAGCAGTTACGGTGCGTGGGTGCCAAACACTGAAGCTTTCGTT.

This clonotype was observed at least ten times. Its ends do not fully match the called genes, so a read error is possible. The rearrangement uses TRBV19 and TRBJ2-7; D uncertain. The CDR3 spans 13 residues. The germline CDR1 and CDR2 sequences are LNHDA and SQIVND (reference sequence). CDR3 DNA: TGTACCAGTAGTATCCGGGCCTCCTACGAGCAGTACTTC. Its protein is CTSSIRASYEQYF.

This clonotype was detected many times. The chain is built from TRBV14 and TRBJ2-5, with 8 bases identical to TRBD1. V was pared by 4 bases and J by 4 bases, with 5 bases of the junction left unmatched. Per the germline V gene, CDR1 is SGHDN and CDR2 is FVKESK. This CDR3 spans 14 amino acids. CDR3 region: CASSPRGPRETQYF. CDR3 bases: TGTGCCAGCAGCCCCAGGGGGCCACGAGAGACCCAGTACTTC.

This chain connects TRBV6-6 to TRBJ1-2; D possibly corresponds to TRBD1 (5 bases). V lost 2 bases and J lost 8, with 12 bases in between. This CDR3 is built from 13 residues. The germline V gene encodes CDR1 MNHNY and CDR2 SVGAGI (reference sequence). CDR3 sequence (DNA): TGTGCCAGCAGTTACGTTAGCGGGGACGGCTACACCTTC. Protein sequence: CASSYVSGDGYTF.

In this sample, this clonotype turned up many times. The chain links TRBV20-1 to TRBJ2-5; 7 bases are shared with TRBD2. CDR1 is DFQATT, CDR2 SNEGSKA, per germline (reference sequence). The CDR3 covers 12 residues. Unmatched junction bases numbered 6, after V lost 6 bases and J lost 5 bases. Here the CDR3 reads CSAIGGGETQYF. CDR3 DNA: TGCAGTGCAATCGGGGGAGGGGAGACCCAGTACTTC.

As to this clonotype: The junction departs from germline at one end; a sequencing error may be responsible. The chain couples TRBV20-1 to TRBJ2-2, with D perhaps matching TRBD2 (5 bases). CDR1 and CDR2 from the germline V gene are DFQATT and SNEGSKA (reference sequence). CDR3 size: 12 residues. CDR3 sequence: CSAPTRTGELFF. The CDR3, as DNA: TGCAGTGCTCCTACGAGGACCGGGGAGCTGTTTTTC.

The table lists this clonotype with many counts. The V call is TRBV4-1, the J call TRBJ2-5, with D perhaps TRBD1 or TRBD2 (5 bases each). Trimming left V 1 base short and J 4 bases short, with 19 bases between. Germline V gene lookup returns CDR1 MGHRA and CDR2 YSYEKL. The CDR3 has 17 amino acids. CDR3 DNA: TGCGCCAGCAGCCAAGGAGGTACCAGCGGAAGGGGAGAGACCCAGTACTTC. It yields the protein CASSQGGTSGRGETQYF.

Remarks on this clonotype: The germline gene is not matched at one end of the junction; a read error may be the cause. The genes are TRBV7-7 and TRBJ1-1; D is uncertain. This CDR3 has 13 amino acids. CDR1 and CDR2 (germline): SSHAT, FNYEAQ (reference sequence). CDR3 residues: CASSLTIRGEAFF. In DNA form, the CDR3 reads TGTGCTAGCAGCTTAACGATTCGGGGTGAAGCTTTCTTT.

In its sample, this clonotype was seen a few times. Compared with germline, one end of the junction differs, possibly owing to a read error. V gene TRBV5-6 combines with J gene TRBJ2-3; the match to TRBD1 covers 7 bases. Looked up from germline, CDR1 is SGHDT and CDR2 is YYEEEE. This CDR3 has 16 amino acids. The CDR3 protein is CASSARQGLTPDAQYF. Written as DNA, the CDR3 is TGTGCCAGCAGCGCTCGACAGGGATTGACTCCAGATGCGCAGTATTTT.